The clone carrying this T cell receptor (beta chain) was seen many times. The antigen remains unidentified. Construction of the TCR beta libraries employed iRepertoire HTBI primers in conjunction with Arm-PCR of CDR3 regions. In the authors' workflow: Across all samples, approximately 68 TRBV segments and 15 or so TRBJ segments were identified. TCRdb fed the multiplex PCR reads into MiXCR, producing one record per CDR3 protein. It is TCRdb's table, rather than the study itself, that gives the V and J calls and clone size. The data contain roughly 360,000 distinct CDR3 sequences, around 23% of them singletons. The data were obtained in a study of regulatory T cells in long-lasting Graves disease. Overall study results and limits: Clonotypes that were public and shared totalled some 2,900 in persistent patients versus roughly 1,000 in new patients.

As to time point: persistent/refractory GD, antithyroid drugs over 5 years with positive TRAb. Preparation of the TCR library used RNA extracted from PBMCs. This specimen was peripheral blood mononuclear cells (PBMCs), taken when the disease was refractory, from a patient treated with antithyroid drugs. The TCR originated in a woman aged 40 to 50 with Graves disease.

The CDR3 region has the DNA TGCAGCGTTGCTGGCACTAACTATGGCTACACCTTC. The encoded protein is CSVAGTNYGYTF. This chain links TRBV29-1 with TRBJ1-2, with D hard to call. The V end was cut by 4 bases, the J end by 0 bases, with 6 bases between. CDR1 SQVTM and CDR2 ANQGSEA come from the germline V gene. This CDR3 comprises 12 residues.